The T cell receptor beta chain under discussion was sequenced for a study of identifying expanded T cells in peripheral blood. Study-wide points: Over about two and four weeks, about 16 and 20 clones changed, versus 1.2 between replicates. Variance in clone template counts between roughly 2-week samples significantly increased with total template count across all healthy donors.

CDR1 and CDR2 (germline): SNHLY, FYNNEI. V lost 6 bases, J lost 3 bases, and 9 bases lay in between. This CDR3 region has 13 residues. No infections or other immune events were documented during collection. The table lists this clone with a few counts. Its antigen is undetermined. Only in-frame clones appear in the TCRdb table, and some are missing; sequencing was by immunoSEQ multiplex PCR. The sample includes tens of thousands of clones, around 89% of them seen just once. This clonotype was sampled from a person between 18 and 75 years old in good health. This rearrangement joins TRBV2 to TRBJ1-5; D remains ambiguous. The sequenced material came from blood. CDR3 loop: CASSDTFNQPQHF. The DNA of the CDR3 is TGTGCCAGCAGCGATACATTCAATCAGCCCCAGCATTTT.